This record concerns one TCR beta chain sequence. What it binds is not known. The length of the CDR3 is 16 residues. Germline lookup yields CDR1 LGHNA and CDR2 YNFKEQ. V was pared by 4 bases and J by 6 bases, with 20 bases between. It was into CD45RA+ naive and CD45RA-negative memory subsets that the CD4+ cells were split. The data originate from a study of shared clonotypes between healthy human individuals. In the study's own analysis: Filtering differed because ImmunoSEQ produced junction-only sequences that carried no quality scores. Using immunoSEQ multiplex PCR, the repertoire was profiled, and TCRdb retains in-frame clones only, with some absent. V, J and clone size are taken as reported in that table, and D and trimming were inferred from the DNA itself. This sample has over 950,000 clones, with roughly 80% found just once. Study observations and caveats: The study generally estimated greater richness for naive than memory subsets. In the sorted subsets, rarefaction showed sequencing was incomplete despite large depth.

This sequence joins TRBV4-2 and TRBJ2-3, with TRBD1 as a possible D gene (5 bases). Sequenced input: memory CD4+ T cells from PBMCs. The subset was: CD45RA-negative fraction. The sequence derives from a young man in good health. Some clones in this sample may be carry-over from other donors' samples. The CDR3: CASSPGGQGISDTQYF. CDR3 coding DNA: TGTGCCAGCAGCCCGGGTGGTCAGGGCATATCCGATACGCAGTATTTT.